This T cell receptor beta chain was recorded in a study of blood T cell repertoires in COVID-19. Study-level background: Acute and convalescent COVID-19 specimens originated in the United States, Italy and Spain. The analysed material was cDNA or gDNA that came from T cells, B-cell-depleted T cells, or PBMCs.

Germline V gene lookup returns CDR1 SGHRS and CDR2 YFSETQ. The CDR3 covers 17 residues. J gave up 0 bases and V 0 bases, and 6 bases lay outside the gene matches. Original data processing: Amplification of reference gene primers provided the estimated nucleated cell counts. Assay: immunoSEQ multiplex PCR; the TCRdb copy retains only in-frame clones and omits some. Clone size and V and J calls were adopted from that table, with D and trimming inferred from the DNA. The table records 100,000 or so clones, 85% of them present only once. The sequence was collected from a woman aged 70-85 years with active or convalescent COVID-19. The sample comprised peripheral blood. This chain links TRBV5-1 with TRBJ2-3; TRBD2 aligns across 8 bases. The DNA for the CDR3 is TGCGCCAGCAGCTTGGATAGCGGGGTGTCTAGCACAGATACGCAGTATTTT. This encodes CASSLDSGVSSTDTQYF.